The next 19 T cell receptor beta chains were all read from a single sample in a study of T cell clonality in common variable immunodeficiency. The study's findings and limits: Reportedly, TCR beta sequences from common variable immunodeficiency showed fewer deletions and N-nucleotide insertions.

No antigens are known for them. Generated by immunoSEQ multiplex PCR, the TCRdb table keeps only in-frame clones and is missing some. Altogether 16,000 or so clones were found in the sample, and no singletons occur. Sequenced input: peripheral blood mononuclear cells. These receptors all stem from a human donor with common variable immunodeficiency.

CDR3 DNA (partial): TGTGCCAGCTCACCCCGGACAGGGATTGACACCGGGGAG. Translating it yields CASSPRTGIDTGE. The full CDR3 protein is CASSPRTGIDTGELFF. V gene TRBV18 combines with J gene TRBJ2-2, with TRBD1 matching over 8 bases. The read gets to within 3 residues of the CDR3 end, and the germline J gene fills in the rest. The germline V gene has CDR1 KGHSH and CDR2 LQKENI. CDR3 length equals 16 residues. V gave up 3 bases and J gave up 3 bases; unmatched junction bases: 6.

This clone was counted many times. The read ends 3 residues early relative to the CDR3; the germline J gene fills the gap. The chain joins TRBV6-2 or TRBV6-3 to TRBJ2-7; no reliable D call. V was trimmed by 4 bases and J by 0 bases, leaving 7 bases between them. The CDR3 has 13 amino acids. Per the germline V gene, CDR1 is MNHEY and CDR2 is SVGEGT. Here the CDR3 reads CASSFQYSYEQYF. CDR3 DNA (partial): TGTGCCAGCAGTTTCCAGTACTCCTACGAG.

Note on this clone: The read finishes 3 residues shy of the CDR3 end, and the germline J gene is used to complete it. This sequence joins TRBV11-3 and TRBJ2-5; 11 bases fit TRBD1. Germline V CDR1 and CDR2: SGHNT, YENEEA. The J segment lost 5 bases and the V segment lost 5 bases, leaving 7 bases of the junction unmatched. The CDR3 loop spans 15 amino acids. The CDR3 sequence: CASSRRTGGDETQYF. The CDR3 bases that were read are TGTGCCAGCAGCAGACGGACAGGGGGCGATGAGACC. The complete variable domain, with remaining parts taken from reference TRBV11-3 and TRBJ2-5, reads EAGVVQSPRYKIIEKKQPVAFWCNPISGHNTLYWYLQNLGQGPELLIRYENEEAVDDSQLPKDRFSAERLKGVDSTLKIQPAELGDSAVYLCASSRRTGGDETQYFGPGTRLLVL.

Remarks on this clone: The CDR3 goes on 3 residues after the read ends, and that part is filled in from the germline J gene. This chain uses TRBV18 with TRBJ2-5, with TRBD1 as a possible D gene (6 bases). Per germline, CDR1 KGHSH and CDR2 LQKENI. The CDR3 has 13 amino acids. V dropped 5 bases and J dropped 2 bases, with 9 bases sitting between them. CDR3: CASSRTVQETQYF. The CDR3 bases that were read are TGTGCCAGCTCAAGGACAGTGCAAGAGACC.

This clone occurred a few times. The CDR3 goes on 3 residues after the read ends, and that part is filled in from the germline J gene. The chain links TRBV7-2 to TRBJ2-3, with TRBD2 identical over 10 bases. The CDR3 totals 15 residues. The junction had 3 bases not matched to a gene; V was cut back by 1 base and J by 5 bases. The germline gives CDR1 SGHTA, CDR2 FQGNSA. The chain's CDR3 is CASSLVSSGGDTQYF. The sequenced CDR3 bases are TGTGCCAGCAGCTTAGTGTCTAGCGGGGGAGATACG.

On this clone: The read halts 3 residues ahead of the CDR3 end, with the missing end drawn from the germline J gene. The chain links TRBV7-7 to TRBJ2-5, with 9 bases identical to TRBD2. The CDR3 spans 15 residues. With 5 bases clipped from V and 3 bases from J, the junction kept 7 bases outside the gene matches. CDR1 and CDR2 from the germline V gene are SSHAT and FNYEAQ (reference sequence). Partial CDR3 DNA: TGTGCCAGCAGCGCCAAAGGCGGGGGGGAAGAGACC. Translated: CASSAKGGGEET. The complete CDR3 reads CASSAKGGGEETQYF.

This clone was observed a handful of times. The sequence runs out 3 residues before the end of the CDR3; the remainder is reconstructed from the germline J gene. The chain links TRBV2 to TRBJ2-5; 8 bases fit TRBD1. CDR3 length: 14 residues. The junction had 7 bases not matched to a gene; V was cut back by 6 bases and J by 4 bases. Per germline, CDR1 SNHLY and CDR2 FYNNEI. The CDR3: CASSADRGGETQYF. The sequenced CDR3 bases are TGTGCCAGCAGCGCAGACAGGGGAGGAGAGACC.

This clone was counted only a few times. The read ends 3 residues shy of where the CDR3 ends; the end is completed using the germline J gene. The chain uses TRBV18 and TRBJ2-5; D unclear. V shed 3 bases and J shed 5 bases, with 7 bases lying between them. This CDR3 has 12 residues. Germline V lookup: CDR1 KGHSH, CDR2 LQKENI. Partial CDR3 DNA: TGTGCCAGCTCACCCTCCAGGGAGACC. Translation: CASSPSRET. The whole CDR3 reads CASSPSRETQYF.

As for this clone: The missing CDR3 end, 3 residues past where the read stops, is filled in from the germline J gene. The chain has TRBV7-8 and TRBJ2-7; D unclear. Germline V lookup: CDR1 SGHVS, CDR2 FQNEAQ. Between the trimmed V and J ends, which lost 3 bases and 2 bases, there was a span of 5 bases. This CDR3 region has 12 residues. CDR3 bases read: TGTGCCAGCAGCTTCCTAACCTACGAG. This translates into CASSFLTYE. The full CDR3 protein is CASSFLTYEQYF.

This clone is labeled as medium-sized. The sequenced fragment ends 3 residues before the CDR3 boundary, so the rest is inferred from the germline J gene. The gene calls are TRBV20-1 and TRBJ2-2, with TRBD1 matching over 7 bases. The germline gives CDR1 DFQATT, CDR2 SNEGSKA (reference sequence). V lost 1 base and J lost 6; bases outside the gene matches: 8. The CDR3 is made up of 15 amino acids. The covered CDR3 bases are TGCAGTGCTAGAGGAGACAGGGTCGGATCCGGGGAG. It specifies CSARGDRVGSGE. The CDR3 in its entirety is CSARGDRVGSGELFF.

In regard to this clone: The read finishes 3 residues shy of the CDR3 end, and the germline J gene is used to complete it. This chain uses TRBV7-2 with TRBJ2-7, with 10 bases matching TRBD2. From germline, CDR1 is SGHTA and CDR2 FQGNSA. The CDR3 length is 15 residues. J gave up 2 bases and V 5 bases, and 6 bases lay outside the gene matches. The CDR3 sequence: CASSPGTSVTYEQYF. The CDR3 DNA, read in part, is TGTGCCAGCAGCCCCGGGACTAGCGTTACCTACGAG. Full variable domain (outside the CDR3, taken from reference TRBV7-2 and TRBJ2-7): GAGVSQSPSNKVTEKGKDVELRCDPISGHTALYWYRQSLGQGLEFLIYFQGNSAPDKSGLPSDRFSAERTGGSVSTLTIQRTQQEDSAVYLCASSPGTSVTYEQYFGPGTRLTVT.

The covered CDR3 bases are TGTGCCAGCAGCTTAGACAGCTCTGGGGCCAACGTC. Protein: CASSLDSSGANV. The complete CDR3 reads CASSLDSSGANVLTF. The chain recombines TRBV7-9 with TRBJ2-6; D remains ambiguous. The read ends 3 residues early relative to the CDR3; the germline J gene fills the gap. Germline lookup yields CDR1 SEHNR and CDR2 FQNEAQ (reference sequence). V was clipped by 1 base and J by 0 bases, with 4 bases between them. The CDR3 runs 15 residues.

This clone was counted a few times. The CDR3 end falls 3 residues outside the read, so it is completed with the germline J gene. This sequence joins TRBV7-6 and TRBJ2-2, with 7 bases matching TRBD1. This CDR3 is 16 amino acids long. Trimming took 4 bases from V and 2 from J; bases not matched to a gene: 7. Germline CDR1 is SGHVS and CDR2 is FNYEAQ. The CDR3 loop reads CASSSTGTANTGELFF. The CDR3 DNA, read in part, is TGTGCCAGCAGCTCTACCGGGACAGCAAACACCGGGGAG.

This clone was detected ten times or more. The read comes to an end 3 residues before the CDR3 does, leaving the germline J gene to fill in the end. The chain combines TRBV7-3 with TRBJ2-1; 10 bases align to TRBD2. The germline gives CDR1 SGHTA, CDR2 FQGTGA. This CDR3 contains 16 residues. The ends lost 5 bases at V and 8 bases at J; junction bases unmatched: 12. The CDR3 spells CASSGRTSGKGDEQFF. The sequenced CDR3 bases are TGTGCCAGCAGCGGCAGGACTAGCGGTAAAGGGGATGAG. The entire variable domain, with the rest obtained from reference TRBV7-3 and TRBJ2-1, is as follows: GAGVSQTPSNKVTEKGKYVELRCDPISGHTALYWYRQSLGQGPEFLIYFQGTGAADDSGLPNDRFFAVRPEGSVSTLKIQRTERGDSAVYLCASSGRTSGKGDEQFFGPGTRLTVL.

In the case of this clone: The read falls 3 residues short of the CDR3 end, and the missing part is taken from the germline J gene. V usage is TRBV5-6 and J usage is TRBJ2-1; D possibly corresponds to TRBD1 (5 bases). This CDR3 contains 15 residues. V gave up 1 base and J gave up 3 bases, with 11 bases separating them. CDR1 is SGHDT, CDR2 YYEEEE, per germline. The sequenced part of the CDR3 DNA is TGTGCCAGCAGCTTGTGGGGCAGGGTCTACAATGAG. It translates to CASSLWGRVYNE. The whole CDR3 sequence is CASSLWGRVYNEQFF. Based on the CDR3 plus reference TRBV5-6 and TRBJ2-1, the full variable domain is DAGVTQSPTHLIKTRGQQVTLRCSPKSGHDTVSWYQQALGQGPQFIFQYYEEEERQRGNFPDRFSGHQFPNYSSELNVNALLLGDSALYLCASSLWGRVYNEQFFGPGTRLTVL.

In its sample, this clone was seen a few times. The sequenced part of the CDR3 DNA is TGTGCCAGCAGCTTAGCTGGCAGGTTTTCCGAG. This encodes CASSLAGRFSE. In full, the CDR3 reads CASSLAGRFSEQYF. The chain combines TRBV7-9 with TRBJ2-7; D remains unclear. Sequencing ends 3 residues short of the CDR3 end; the germline J gene provides the rest. CDR1 and CDR2 from the germline V gene are SEHNR and FQNEAQ (reference sequence). This CDR3 has 14 amino acids. Deletions cut 0 bases from V and 6 bases from J, with 12 bases between.

This clone was detected only a few times. The read gets to within 3 residues of the CDR3 end, and the germline J gene fills in the rest. The V and J genes are TRBV19 and TRBJ1-2; perhaps TRBD1 as D (6 bases). The CDR3 has 12 amino acids. In germline, CDR1 is LNHDA, CDR2 SQIVND (reference sequence). V was cut by 7 bases and J by 2 bases, with 8 bases left in between. The CDR3 protein is CASKGGNYGYTF. The part of the CDR3 DNA that was read is TGTGCCAGTAAAGGGGGAAACTATGGC.

With regard to this clone: The read terminates 3 residues ahead of where the CDR3 ends, so the germline J gene completes it. The chain has TRBV7-2 and TRBJ2-2, with 8 bases fitting TRBD2. The CDR3 consists of 15 residues. With V trimmed by 5 bases and J by 1 base, 3 bases remained unmatched. From germline, CDR1 is SGHTA and CDR2 FQGNSA. CDR3 bases read: TGTGCCAGCAGCCCCCGGGGGGGGAACACCGGGGAG. Protein: CASSPRGGNTGE. The whole CDR3 reads CASSPRGGNTGELFF.

As concerns this clone: The read gets to within 3 residues of the CDR3 end, and the germline J gene fills in the rest. The J gene is TRBJ2-7, the V gene TRBV5-1; 7 bases match TRBD1. Germline CDR1 SGHRS, CDR2 YFSETQ. The CDR3 has 14 residues. V lost 4 bases and J lost 2; bases outside the gene matches: 6. This chain's CDR3 is CASSTGTAAYEQYF. CDR3 DNA (partial): TGCGCCAGCAGCACCGGGACAGCAGCCTACGAG.